The 9 T cell receptor beta chains below come from one sample, sequenced in a study of tumor and adjacent non-tumor tissue in lung cancer. A modified ARM-PCR protocol with three rounds of nested PCR amplified TCRbeta. TCRdb reprocessed the multiplex PCR reads with MiXCR, giving one entry per CDR3 protein. The sample contains around 86,000 distinct CDR3 sequences, roughly two thirds of which appear only once. No cell sorting was done before RNA was extracted from the tissue. Source material: lung tumor tissue. The receptors stem from a woman aged 40 to 50 with non-small cell lung cancer.

The V and J genes are TRBV20-1 and TRBJ2-5; D perhaps matches TRBD2 (6 bases). This CDR3 is 16 amino acids long. CDR1 is DFQATT and CDR2 is SNEGSKA in the germline V gene (reference sequence). Trimming took 3 bases from V and 0 from J, leaving 17 bases between them. CDR3 loop: CSASGQSGQNQETQYF. The CDR3 DNA reads TGCAGTGCTAGTGGGCAAAGCGGGCAAAACCAAGAGACCCAGTACTTC.

The V and J genes are TRBV6-6 and TRBJ1-2, with a weak D call TRBD1 (5 bases). Germline assignment: CDR1 MNHNY and CDR2 SVGAGI (reference sequence). V lost 6 bases and J lost 6, with 20 bases in between. The CDR3 loop spans 15 amino acids. For the CDR3, the DNA is TGTGCCAGCAGCACAACCTCACCAGGGACGGATGGCTACACCTTC. Protein: CASSTTSPGTDGYTF.

As regards this clonotype: One junction end disagrees with the germline gene, perhaps due to a read error. The rearrangement uses TRBV6-6 and TRBJ2-3; D unclear. The germline gives CDR1 MNHNY, CDR2 SVGAGI (reference sequence). CDR3 length: 16 amino acids. DNA for the CDR3: TGTACCAGGAGTTACGGGCGACATACTAGCACAGATACGCAGTATTTT. This codes for CTRSYGRHTSTDTQYF.

The chain recombines TRBV11-2 with TRBJ1-6; possibly TRBD1 for D (6 bases). The CDR3 is made up of 17 amino acids. V was cut by 4 bases and J by 19 bases, with 32 bases left in between. CDR1 is SGHAT and CDR2 is FQNNGV in the germline V gene. The chain's CDR3 is CASSSTLGTNWSSLLHF. CDR3 coding DNA: TGTGCCAGCAGCTCAACATTAGGGACAAACTGGAGTTCACTCCTTCACTTT. The full variable domain, its missing parts supplied by reference TRBV11-2 and TRBJ1-6, is EAGVAQSPRYKIIEKRQSVAFWCNPISGHATLYWYQQILGQGPKLLIQFQNNGVVDDSQLPKDRFSAERLKGVDSTLKIQPAKLEDSAVYLCASSSTLGTNWSSLLHFGNGTRLTVT.

For this clonotype: A read error may account for a junction end that differs from germline. The chain combines TRBV4-1 with TRBJ1-2; D is undetermined. Germline-derived CDR1 and CDR2 are MGHRA and YSYEKL. The CDR3 sequence is 12 residues long. CDR3 in amino acids: CASSQRGYGYIF. As DNA, the CDR3 is TGCGCCAGCAGCCAACGAGGTTATGGCTACATCTTC.

This clonotype was observed at least ten times. The chain combines TRBV5-6 with TRBJ2-3; no firm D call. CDR1 is SGHDT and CDR2 is YYEEEE in the germline V gene. The V end lost 3 bases, the J end lost 5 bases, and 16 bases lay between the germline ends. CDR3 size: 15 residues. The CDR3 DNA sequence: TGTGCCAGCAGCTCCCAGGTGGAGATTTTAGATACGCAGTATTTT. This sequence encodes CASSSQVEILDTQYF.

In the case of this clonotype: Just one base apart from a much larger clone, this may be a read error. The genes are TRBV7-9 and TRBJ2-5; the D gene is possibly TRBD1 (5 bases). This CDR3 contains 14 residues. The V gene's germline CDR1 is SEHNR and CDR2 FQNEAQ (reference sequence). The CDR3 DNA sequence: TGTACCAGCAGCTTCTCAGGGAACCAAGAGACCCAGTACTTC. This translates into CTSSFSGNQETQYF.

Concerning this clonotype itself: One junction end does not reproduce the germline sequence, and a read error may be involved. CDR3 in amino acids: CASRVQGRDYDYTF. CDR3 coding DNA: TGTGCCAGCAGGGTACAGGGGAGGGACTATGACTACACCTTC. The genes are TRBV6-1 and TRBJ1-2, with 7 bases matching TRBD1. Germline CDR1 and CDR2: MNHNS and SASEGT. CDR3 size: 14 residues.

Note on this clonotype: A read error may produce the germline difference seen at one junction end. This chain connects TRBV11-2 to TRBJ2-3, with D unresolved. The CDR3 consists of 14 residues. The V gene's germline CDR1 is SGHAT and CDR2 FQNNGV. The CDR3 DNA sequence: TGTGCCAGCAGCCCTCTAAGCGCGGCTCATACGCAATATTTT. This codes for CASSPLSAAHTQYF.